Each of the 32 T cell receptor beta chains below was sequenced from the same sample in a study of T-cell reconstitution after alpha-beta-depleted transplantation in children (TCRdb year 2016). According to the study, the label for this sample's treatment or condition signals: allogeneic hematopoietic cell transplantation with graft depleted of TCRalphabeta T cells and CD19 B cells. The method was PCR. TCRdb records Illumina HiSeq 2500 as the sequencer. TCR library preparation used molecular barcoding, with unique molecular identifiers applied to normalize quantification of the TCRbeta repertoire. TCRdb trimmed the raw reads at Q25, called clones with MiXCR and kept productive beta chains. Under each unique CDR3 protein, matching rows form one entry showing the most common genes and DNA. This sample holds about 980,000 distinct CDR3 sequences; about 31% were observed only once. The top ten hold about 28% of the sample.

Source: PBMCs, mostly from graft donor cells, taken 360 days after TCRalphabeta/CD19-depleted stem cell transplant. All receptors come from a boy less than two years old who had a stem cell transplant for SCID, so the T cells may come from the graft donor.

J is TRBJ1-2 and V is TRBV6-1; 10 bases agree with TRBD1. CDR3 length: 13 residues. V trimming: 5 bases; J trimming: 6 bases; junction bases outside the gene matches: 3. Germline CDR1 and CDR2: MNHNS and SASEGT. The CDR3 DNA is TGTGCCAGCAGTCGACAGGGGGCGGATGGCTACACCTTC. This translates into CASSRQGADGYTF.

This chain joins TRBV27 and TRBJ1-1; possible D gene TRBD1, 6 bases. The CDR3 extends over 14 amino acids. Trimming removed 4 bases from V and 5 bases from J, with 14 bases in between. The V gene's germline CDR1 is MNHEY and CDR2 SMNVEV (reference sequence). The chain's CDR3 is CASSSQGGLTEAFF. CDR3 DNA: TGTGCCAGCAGTTCACAGGGTGGGTTAACTGAAGCTTTCTTT.

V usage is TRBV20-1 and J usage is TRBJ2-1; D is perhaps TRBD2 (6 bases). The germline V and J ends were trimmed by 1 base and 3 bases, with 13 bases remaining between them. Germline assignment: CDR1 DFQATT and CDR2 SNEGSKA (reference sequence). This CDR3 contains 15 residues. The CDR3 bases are TGCAGTGCTAGAGGGGTCGGGAGATACTACAATGAGCAGTTCTTC. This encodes CSARGVGRYYNEQFF.

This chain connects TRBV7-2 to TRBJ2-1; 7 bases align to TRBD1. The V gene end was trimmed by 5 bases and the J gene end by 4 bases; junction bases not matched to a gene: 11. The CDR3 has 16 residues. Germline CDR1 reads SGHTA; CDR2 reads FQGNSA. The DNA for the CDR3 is TGTGCCAGCAGCCGGGGACAGACGATACCATACAATGAGCAGTTCTTC. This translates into CASSRGQTIPYNEQFF.

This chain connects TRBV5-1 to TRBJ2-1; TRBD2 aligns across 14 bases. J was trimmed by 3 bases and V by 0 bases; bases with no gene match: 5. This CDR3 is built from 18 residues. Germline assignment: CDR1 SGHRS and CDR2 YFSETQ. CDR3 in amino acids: CASSLAPTSGGVYNEQFF. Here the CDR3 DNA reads TGCGCCAGCAGCTTGGCTCCGACTAGCGGGGGGGTCTACAATGAGCAGTTCTTC.

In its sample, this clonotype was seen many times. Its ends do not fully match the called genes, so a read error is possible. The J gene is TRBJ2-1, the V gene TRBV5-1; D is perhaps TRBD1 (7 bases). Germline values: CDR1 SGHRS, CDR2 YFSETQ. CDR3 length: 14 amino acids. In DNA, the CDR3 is TGTGCCAGCAGTTTGGCGGGACAGTACAATGAGCAGTTCTTC. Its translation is CASSLAGQYNEQFF.

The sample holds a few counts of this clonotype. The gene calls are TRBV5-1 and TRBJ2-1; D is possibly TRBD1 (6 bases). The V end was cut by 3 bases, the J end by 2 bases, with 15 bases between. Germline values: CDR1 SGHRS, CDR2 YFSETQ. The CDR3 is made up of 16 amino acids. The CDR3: CASSSGQWFAYNEQFF. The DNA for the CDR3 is TGCGCCAGCAGCTCCGGACAGTGGTTTGCCTACAATGAGCAGTTCTTC.

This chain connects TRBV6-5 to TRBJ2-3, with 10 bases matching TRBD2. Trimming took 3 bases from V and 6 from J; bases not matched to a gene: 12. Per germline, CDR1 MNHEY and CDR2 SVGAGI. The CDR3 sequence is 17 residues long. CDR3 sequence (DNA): TGTGCCAGCAGTTATGGTATCAGCGGGGGGGCCGGGGATACGCAGTATTTT. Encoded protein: CASSYGISGGAGDTQYF.

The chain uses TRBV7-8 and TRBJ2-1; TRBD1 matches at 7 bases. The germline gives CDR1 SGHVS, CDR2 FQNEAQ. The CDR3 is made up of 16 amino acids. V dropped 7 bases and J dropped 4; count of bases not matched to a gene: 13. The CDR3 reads CASTPGTGQPYNEQFF. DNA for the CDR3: TGTGCCAGCACCCCGGGGACGGGACAGCCATACAATGAGCAGTTCTTC.

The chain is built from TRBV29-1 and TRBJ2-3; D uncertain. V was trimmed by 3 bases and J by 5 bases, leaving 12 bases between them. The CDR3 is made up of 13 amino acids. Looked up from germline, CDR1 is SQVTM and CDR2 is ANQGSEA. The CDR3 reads CSVDRISGDTQYF. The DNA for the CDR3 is TGCAGCGTTGATCGGATTTCTGGAGATACGCAGTATTTT.

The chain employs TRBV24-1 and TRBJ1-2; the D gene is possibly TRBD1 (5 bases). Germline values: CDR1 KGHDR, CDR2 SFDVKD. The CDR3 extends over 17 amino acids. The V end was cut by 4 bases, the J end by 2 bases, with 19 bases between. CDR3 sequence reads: CATSDRSPGPGNYGYTF. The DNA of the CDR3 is TGTGCCACCAGTGACCGGTCGCCGGGACCTGGGAACTATGGCTACACCTTC.

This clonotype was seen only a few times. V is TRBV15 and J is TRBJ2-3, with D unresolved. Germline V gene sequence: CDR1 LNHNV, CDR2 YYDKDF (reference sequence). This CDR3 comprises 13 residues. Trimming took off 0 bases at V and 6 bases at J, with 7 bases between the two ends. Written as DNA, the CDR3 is TGTGCCACCAGCAGAGATACGCCGGATACGCAGTATTTT. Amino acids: CATSRDTPDTQYF.

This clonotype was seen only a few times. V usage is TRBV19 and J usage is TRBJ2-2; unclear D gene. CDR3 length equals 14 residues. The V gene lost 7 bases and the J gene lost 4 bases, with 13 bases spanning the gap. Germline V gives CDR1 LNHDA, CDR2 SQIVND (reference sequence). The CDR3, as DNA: TGTGCCAGTACCAGTTTTTCGGGCACCGGGGAGCTGTTTTTT. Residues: CASTSFSGTGELFF. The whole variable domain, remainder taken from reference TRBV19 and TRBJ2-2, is DGGITQSPKYLFRKEGQNVTLSCEQNLNHDAMYWYRQDPGQGLRLIYYSQIVNDFQKGDIAEGYSVSREKKESFPLTVTSAQKNPTAFYLCASTSFSGTGELFFGEGSRLTVL.

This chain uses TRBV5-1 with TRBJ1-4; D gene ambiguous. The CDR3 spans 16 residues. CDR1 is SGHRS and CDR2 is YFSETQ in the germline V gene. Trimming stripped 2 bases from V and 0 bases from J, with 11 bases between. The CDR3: CASSFSGEATNEKLFF. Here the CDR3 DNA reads TGCGCCAGCAGCTTCTCGGGAGAAGCAACTAATGAAAAACTGTTTTTT.

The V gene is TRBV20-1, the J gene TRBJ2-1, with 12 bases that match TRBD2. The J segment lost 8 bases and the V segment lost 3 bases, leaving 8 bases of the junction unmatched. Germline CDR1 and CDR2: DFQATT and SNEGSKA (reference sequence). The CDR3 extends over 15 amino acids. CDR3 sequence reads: CSARLAGGPVDEQFF. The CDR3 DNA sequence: TGCAGTGCTAGGCTAGCGGGGGGGCCTGTCGATGAGCAGTTCTTC.

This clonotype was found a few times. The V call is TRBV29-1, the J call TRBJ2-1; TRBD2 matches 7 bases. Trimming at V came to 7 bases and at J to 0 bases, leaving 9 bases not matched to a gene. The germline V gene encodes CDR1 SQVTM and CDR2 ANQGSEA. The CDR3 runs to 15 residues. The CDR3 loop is CSALSGGVSYNEQFF. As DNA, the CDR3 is TGCAGCGCTCTCTCTGGGGGGGTCTCCTACAATGAGCAGTTCTTC.

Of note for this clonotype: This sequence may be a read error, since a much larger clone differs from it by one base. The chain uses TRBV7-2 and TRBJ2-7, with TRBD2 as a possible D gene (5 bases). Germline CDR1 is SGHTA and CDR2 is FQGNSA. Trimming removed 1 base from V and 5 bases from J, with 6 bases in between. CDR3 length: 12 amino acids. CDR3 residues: CASSLVANEQYF. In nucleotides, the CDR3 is TGTGCCAGCAGCTTAGTAGCGAACGAGCAGTACTTC.

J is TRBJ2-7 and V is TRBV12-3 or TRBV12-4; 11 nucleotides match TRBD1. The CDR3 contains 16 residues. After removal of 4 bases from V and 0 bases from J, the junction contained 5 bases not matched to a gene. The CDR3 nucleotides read TGTGCCAGCAGTTGGACAGGGGGCCGCCCCTCCTACGAGCAGTACTTC. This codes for CASSWTGGRPSYEQYF.

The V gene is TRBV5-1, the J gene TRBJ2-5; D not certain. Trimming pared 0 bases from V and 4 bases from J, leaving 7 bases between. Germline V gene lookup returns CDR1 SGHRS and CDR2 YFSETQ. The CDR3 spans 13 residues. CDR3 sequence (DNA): TGCGCCAGCAGCTTGGCCTCCCCAGAGACCCAGTACTTC. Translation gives CASSLASPETQYF.

The DNA for the CDR3 is TGCAGTGCTGGGGGGACAGGGTTAAGTGAGCAGTTCTTC. The encoded protein is CSAGGTGLSEQFF. V usage is TRBV20-1 and J usage is TRBJ2-1, with 9 bases identical to TRBD1. CDR1 and CDR2 from the germline V gene are DFQATT and SNEGSKA (reference sequence). CDR3 length: 13 residues. Trimming took 5 bases from V and 9 from J; bases not matched to a gene: 8.

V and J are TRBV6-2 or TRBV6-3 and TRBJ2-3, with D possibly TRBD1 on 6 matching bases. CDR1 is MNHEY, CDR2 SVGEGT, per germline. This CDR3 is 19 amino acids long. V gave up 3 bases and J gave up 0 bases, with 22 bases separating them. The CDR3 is CASSYRSRGHPRSTDTQYF. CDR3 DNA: TGTGCCAGCAGTTATAGGAGCAGGGGCCACCCACGAAGCACAGATACGCAGTATTTT.

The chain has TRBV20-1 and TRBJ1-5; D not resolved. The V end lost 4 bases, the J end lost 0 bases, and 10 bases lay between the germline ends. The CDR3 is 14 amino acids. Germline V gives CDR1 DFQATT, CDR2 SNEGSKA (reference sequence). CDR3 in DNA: TGCAGTGCTATACAGAGTTATAGCAATCAGCCCCAGCATTTT. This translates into CSAIQSYSNQPQHF.

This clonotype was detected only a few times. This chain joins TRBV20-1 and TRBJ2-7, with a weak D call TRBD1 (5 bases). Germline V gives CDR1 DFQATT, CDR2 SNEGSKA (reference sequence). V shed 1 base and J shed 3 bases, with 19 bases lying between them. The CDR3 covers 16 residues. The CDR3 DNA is TGCAGTGCTAGAGGCCCAGGGATATCGTTTTACTACGAGCAGTACTTC. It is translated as CSARGPGISFYYEQYF.

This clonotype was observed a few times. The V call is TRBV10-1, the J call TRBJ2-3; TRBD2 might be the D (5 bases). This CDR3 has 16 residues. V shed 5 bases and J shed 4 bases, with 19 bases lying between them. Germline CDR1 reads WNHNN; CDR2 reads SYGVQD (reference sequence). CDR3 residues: CASSLGRPGMADTQYF. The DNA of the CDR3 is TGCGCCAGCAGTCTAGGGAGACCGGGGATGGCAGATACGCAGTATTTT.

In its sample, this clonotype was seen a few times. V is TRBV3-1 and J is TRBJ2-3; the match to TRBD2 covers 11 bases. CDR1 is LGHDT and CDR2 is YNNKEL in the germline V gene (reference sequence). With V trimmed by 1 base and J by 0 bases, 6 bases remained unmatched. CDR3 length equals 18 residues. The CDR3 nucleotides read TGTGCCAGCAGCCAAGGTGGACTAGCGGGTGCTAGCACAGATACGCAGTATTTT. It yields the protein CASSQGGLAGASTDTQYF.

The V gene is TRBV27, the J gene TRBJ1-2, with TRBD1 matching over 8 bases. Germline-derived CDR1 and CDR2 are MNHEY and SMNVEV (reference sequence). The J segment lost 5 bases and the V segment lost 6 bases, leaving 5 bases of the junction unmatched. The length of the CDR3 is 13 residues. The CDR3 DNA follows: TGTGCCAGCAGCCCAGGGGGCGAGTATGGCTACACCTTC. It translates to CASSPGGEYGYTF.

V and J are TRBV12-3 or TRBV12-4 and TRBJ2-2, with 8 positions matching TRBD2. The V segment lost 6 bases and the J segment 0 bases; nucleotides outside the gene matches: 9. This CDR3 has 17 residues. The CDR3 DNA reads TGTGCCAGCAGCCTAAAGCCCGGGGGGGCGAACACCGGGGAGCTGTTTTTT. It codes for CASSLKPGGANTGELFF.

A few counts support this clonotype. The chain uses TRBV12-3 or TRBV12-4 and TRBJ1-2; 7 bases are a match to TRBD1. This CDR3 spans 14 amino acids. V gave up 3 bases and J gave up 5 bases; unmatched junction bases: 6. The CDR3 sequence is CASSLGQTLYGYTF. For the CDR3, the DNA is TGTGCCAGCAGTTTGGGACAGACTCTTTATGGCTACACCTTC.

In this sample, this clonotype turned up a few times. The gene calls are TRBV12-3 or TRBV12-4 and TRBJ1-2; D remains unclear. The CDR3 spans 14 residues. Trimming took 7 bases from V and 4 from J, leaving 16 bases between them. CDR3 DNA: TGTGCCAGCACTCTTGGGTTGAAGGCCTATGGCTACACCTTC. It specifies CASTLGLKAYGYTF.

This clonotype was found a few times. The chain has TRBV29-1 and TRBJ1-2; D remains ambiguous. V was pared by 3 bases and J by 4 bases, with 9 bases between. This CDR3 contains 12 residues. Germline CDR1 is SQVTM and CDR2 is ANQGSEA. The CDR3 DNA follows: TGCAGCGTTGACGGGCAGTCCTATGGCTACACCTTC. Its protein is CSVDGQSYGYTF.

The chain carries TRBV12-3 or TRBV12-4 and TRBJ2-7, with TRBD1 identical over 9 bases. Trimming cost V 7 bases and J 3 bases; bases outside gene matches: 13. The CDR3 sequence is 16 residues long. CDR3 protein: CASMGTGLGNFYEQYF. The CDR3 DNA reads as TGTGCCAGCATGGGGACAGGGCTCGGGAATTTCTACGAGCAGTACTTC.

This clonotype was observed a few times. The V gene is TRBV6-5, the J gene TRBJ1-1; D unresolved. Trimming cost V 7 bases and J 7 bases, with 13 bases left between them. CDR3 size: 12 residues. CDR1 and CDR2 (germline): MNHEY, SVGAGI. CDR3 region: CASMSPTGEAFF. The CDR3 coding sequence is TGTGCCAGCATGAGTCCGACGGGTGAAGCTTTCTTT.